This T cell receptor (beta chain) was sequenced in a study of T cells in Graves' hyperthyroidism and ophthalmopathy. The sample holds many counts of this clonotype. As yet, its antigen is unknown. Study findings and constraints: The blood repertoire included most of the expanded thyroid clonotypes above 0.001. For ophthalmopathy, model prediction preceded onset by a median 6.5 months. From stable hyperthyroidism, ophthalmopathy was separated by a 13 V-J model.

Clinical symptoms, serum thyroxine, TRAb, thyroid ultrasound and orbital computed tomography informed diagnoses. TCR beta CDR3 regions were amplified from RNA transcripts. RT-PCR in the first round (using the HTBI primer set) targeted the TCR CDR3. TCRdb re-called the multiplex PCR reads with MiXCR, one entry per CDR3 protein. The sample lists under 800,000 distinct CDR3 sequences; 12% to 15% were seen once. The CDR3 contains 13 residues. Trimming removed 6 bases from V and 9 bases from J, with 15 bases in between. Germline V gene sequence: CDR1 PRHDT, CDR2 FYEKMQ (reference sequence). The rearrangement links TRBV13 to TRBJ2-1; D unclear. The sample comprised blood. This TCR was sampled from a woman between 18 and 29 years old with Graves' hyperthyroidism. The CDR3 DNA follows: TGTGCCAGCAGTCAAGGCACAGTGGCTGAGCAGTTCTTC. Translating gives CASSQGTVAEQFF.